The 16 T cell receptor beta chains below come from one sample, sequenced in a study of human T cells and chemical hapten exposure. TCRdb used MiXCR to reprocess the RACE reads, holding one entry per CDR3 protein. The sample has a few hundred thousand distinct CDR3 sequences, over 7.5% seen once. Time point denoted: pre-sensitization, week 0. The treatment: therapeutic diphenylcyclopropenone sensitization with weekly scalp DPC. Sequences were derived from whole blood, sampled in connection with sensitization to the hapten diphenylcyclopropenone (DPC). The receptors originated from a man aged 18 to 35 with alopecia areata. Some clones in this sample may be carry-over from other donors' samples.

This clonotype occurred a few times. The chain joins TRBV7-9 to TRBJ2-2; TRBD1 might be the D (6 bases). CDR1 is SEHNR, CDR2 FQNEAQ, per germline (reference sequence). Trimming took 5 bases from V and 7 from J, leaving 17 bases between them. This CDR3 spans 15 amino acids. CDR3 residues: CASSAKRGSHGELFF. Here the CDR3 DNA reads TGTGCCAGCAGCGCCAAGAGGGGGAGTCACGGGGAGCTGTTTTTT.

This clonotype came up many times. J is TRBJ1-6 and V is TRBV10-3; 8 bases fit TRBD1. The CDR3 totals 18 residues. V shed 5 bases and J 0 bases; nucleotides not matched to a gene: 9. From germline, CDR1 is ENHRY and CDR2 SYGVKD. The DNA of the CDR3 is TGTGCCATCAGTCCGACAGGGGCTCTGAGCTCCTATAATTCACCCCTCCACTTT. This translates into CAISPTGALSSYNSPLHF.

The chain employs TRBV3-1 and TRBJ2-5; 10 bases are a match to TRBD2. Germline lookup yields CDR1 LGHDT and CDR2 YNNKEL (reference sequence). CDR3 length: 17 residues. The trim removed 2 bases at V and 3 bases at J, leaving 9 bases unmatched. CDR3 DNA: TGTGCCAGCAGCCAACCGATCAGGCTAGCGGGGGAAGAGACCCAGTACTTC. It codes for CASSQPIRLAGEETQYF.

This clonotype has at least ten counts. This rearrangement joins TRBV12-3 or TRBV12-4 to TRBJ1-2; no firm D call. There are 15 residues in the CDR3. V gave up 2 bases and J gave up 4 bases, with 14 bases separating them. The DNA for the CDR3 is TGTGCCAGCAGTTTACCCTACCCCGAGGGCTATGGCTACACCTTC. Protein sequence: CASSLPYPEGYGYTF.

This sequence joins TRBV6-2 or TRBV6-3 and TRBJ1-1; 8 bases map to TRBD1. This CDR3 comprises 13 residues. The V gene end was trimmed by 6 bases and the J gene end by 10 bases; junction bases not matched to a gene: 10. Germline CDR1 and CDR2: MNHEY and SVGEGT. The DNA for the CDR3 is TGTGCCAGCAGCTATGGACAGGGCTCGGGAGCTTTCTTT. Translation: CASSYGQGSGAFF.

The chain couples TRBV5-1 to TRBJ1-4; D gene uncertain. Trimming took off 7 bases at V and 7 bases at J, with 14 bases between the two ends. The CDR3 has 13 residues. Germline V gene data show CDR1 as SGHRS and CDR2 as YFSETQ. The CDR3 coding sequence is TGCGCCAGCCGTCTACGGTTCGGTGAAAAACTGTTTTTT. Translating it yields CASRLRFGEKLFF. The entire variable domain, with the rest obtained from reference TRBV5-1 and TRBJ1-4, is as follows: KAGVTQTPRYLIKTRGQQVTLSCSPISGHRSVSWYQQTPGQGLQFLFEYFSETQRNKGNFPGRFSGRQFSNSRSEMNVSTLELGDSALYLCASRLRFGEKLFFGSGTQLSVL.

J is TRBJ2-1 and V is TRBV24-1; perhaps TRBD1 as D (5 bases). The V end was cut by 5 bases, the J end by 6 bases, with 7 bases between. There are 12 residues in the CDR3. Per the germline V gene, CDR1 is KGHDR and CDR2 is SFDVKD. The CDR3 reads CATSGGGNEQFF. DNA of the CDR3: TGTGCCACCAGTGGGGGCGGCAATGAGCAGTTCTTC.

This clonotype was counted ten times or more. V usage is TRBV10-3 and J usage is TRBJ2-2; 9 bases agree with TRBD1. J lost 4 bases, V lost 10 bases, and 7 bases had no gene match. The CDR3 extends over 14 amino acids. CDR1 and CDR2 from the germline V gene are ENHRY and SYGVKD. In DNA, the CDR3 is TGTGCCACGCGCCCGGGACAGGGCACCGGGGAGCTGTTTTTT. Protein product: CATRPGQGTGELFF.

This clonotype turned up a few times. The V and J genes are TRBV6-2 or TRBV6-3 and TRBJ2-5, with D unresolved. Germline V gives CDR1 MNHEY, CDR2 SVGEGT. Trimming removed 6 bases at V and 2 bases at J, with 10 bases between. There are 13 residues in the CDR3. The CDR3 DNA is TGTGCCAGCAGGGACGACCTACAAGAGACCCAGTACTTC. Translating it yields CASRDDLQETQYF.

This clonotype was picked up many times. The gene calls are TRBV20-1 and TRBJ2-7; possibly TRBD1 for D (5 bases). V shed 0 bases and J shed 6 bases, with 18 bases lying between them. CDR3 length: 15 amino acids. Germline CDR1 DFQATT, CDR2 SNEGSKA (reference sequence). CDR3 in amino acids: CSARDASRGLGEQYV. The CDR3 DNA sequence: TGCAGTGCTAGAGACGCATCTAGGGGATTGGGCGAGCAGTACGTC.

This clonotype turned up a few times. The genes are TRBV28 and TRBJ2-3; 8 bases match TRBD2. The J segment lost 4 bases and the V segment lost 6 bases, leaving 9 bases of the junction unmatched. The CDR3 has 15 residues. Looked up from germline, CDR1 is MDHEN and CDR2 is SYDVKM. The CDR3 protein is CASSRRGAGADTQYF. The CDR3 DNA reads TGTGCCAGCAGCCGGCGGGGGGCCGGGGCAGATACGCAGTATTTT. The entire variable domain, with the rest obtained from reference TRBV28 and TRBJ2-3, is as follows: DVKVTQSSRYLVKRTGEKVFLECVQDMDHENMFWYRQDPGLGLRLIYFSYDVKMKEKGDIPEGYSVSREKKERFSLILESASTNQTSMYLCASSRRGAGADTQYFGPGTRLTVL.

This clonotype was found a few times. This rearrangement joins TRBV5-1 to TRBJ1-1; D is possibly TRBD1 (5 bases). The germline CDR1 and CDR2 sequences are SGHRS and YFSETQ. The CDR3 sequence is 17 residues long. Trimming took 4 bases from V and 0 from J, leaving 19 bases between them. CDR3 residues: CASSRVPGSALNTEAFF. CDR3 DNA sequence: TGCGCCAGCAGCCGAGTACCAGGGTCTGCGCTGAACACTGAAGCTTTCTTT.

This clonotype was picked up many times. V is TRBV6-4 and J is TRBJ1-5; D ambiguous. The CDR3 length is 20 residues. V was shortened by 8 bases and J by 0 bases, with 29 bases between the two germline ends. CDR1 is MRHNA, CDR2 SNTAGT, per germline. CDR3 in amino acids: CASRAQRLHRPYNSNQPQHF. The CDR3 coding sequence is TGTGCCAGCCGCGCCCAGCGTTTACACCGACCGTACAATAGCAATCAGCCCCAGCATTTT.

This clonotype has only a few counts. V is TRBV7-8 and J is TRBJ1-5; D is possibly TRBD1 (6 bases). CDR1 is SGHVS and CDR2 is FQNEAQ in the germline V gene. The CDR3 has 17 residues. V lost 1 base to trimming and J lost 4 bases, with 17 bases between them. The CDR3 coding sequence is TGTGCCAGCAGCTTAGGAGTACAGGGAAAGAGGAATCAGCCCCAGCATTTT. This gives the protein CASSLGVQGKRNQPQHF.

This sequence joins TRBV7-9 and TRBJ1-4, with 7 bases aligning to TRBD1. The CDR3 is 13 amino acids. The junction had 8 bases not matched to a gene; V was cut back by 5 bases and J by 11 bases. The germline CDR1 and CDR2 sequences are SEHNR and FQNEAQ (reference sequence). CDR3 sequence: CASSQTGILKLFF. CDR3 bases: TGTGCCAGCAGCCAGACAGGGATTCTGAAACTGTTTTTT.

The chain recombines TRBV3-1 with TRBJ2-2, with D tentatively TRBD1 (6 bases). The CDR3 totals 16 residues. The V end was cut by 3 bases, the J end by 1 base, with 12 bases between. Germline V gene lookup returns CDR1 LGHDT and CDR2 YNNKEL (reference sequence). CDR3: CASSHYTTGNTGELFF. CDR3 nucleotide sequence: TGTGCCAGCAGCCACTATACGACAGGGAACACCGGGGAGCTGTTTTTT.